These T cell receptor beta chains were read from a single sample in a study of blood T cell repertoires in COVID-19. The table came from immunoSEQ multiplex PCR; TCRdb's copy has only in-frame clones and leaves some out. Here the sample spans about 230,000 clones, around 83% being singletons. The sample was peripheral blood. These receptors all come from a woman between 35 and 50 years old who had recovered from COVID-19. Both conserved end residues are part of each CDR3. A D gene is named only where the DNA matches it firmly. Clone size is not always given. Where it is, it says once, few, many or a class for expanded clones.

d_gene: .; abundance: .; v_gene: TRBV19; len: 15; j_gene: TRBJ1-1; CDR3nt: TGTGCCAGTAGTATAGGCCCGGTCAGGGTTAATGAAGCTTTCTTT; CDR3aa: CASSIGPVRVNEAFF
d_gene: .; abundance: .; v_gene: TRBV19; len: 14; j_gene: TRBJ2-7; CDR3nt: TGTGCCAGTAGTATGATGAGGGGGGGATACGAGCAGTACTTC; CDR3aa: CASSMMRGGYEQYF
d_gene: TRBD1; abundance: .; v_gene: TRBV28; len: 14; j_gene: TRBJ1-6; CDR3nt: TGTGCCAGCAGCTACAGGGGTTCTCATTCACCCCTCCACTTT; CDR3aa: CASSYRGSHSPLHF
d_gene: TRBD1; abundance: .; v_gene: TRBV12-5; len: 19; j_gene: TRBJ1-6; CDR3nt: TGTGCTAGTGGTTTGGTAGGGCTCACAGGGGGCGAGGTTAATTCACCCCTCCACTTT; CDR3aa: CASGLVGLTGGEVNSPLHF
d_gene: .; abundance: .; v_gene: TRBV6-5; len: 12; j_gene: TRBJ2-7; CDR3nt: TGTGCCAGCAGGAAGGGGGTGGGGGAGCAGTACTTC; CDR3aa: CASRKGVGEQYF
d_gene: TRBD1; abundance: .; v_gene: TRBV5-1; len: 19; j_gene: TRBJ2-6; CDR3nt: TGCGCCAGCAGCTTGGATTGGACAGGGTTTATCCCTGGGGCCAACGTCCTGACTTTC; CDR3aa: CASSLDWTGFIPGANVLTF
d_gene: .; abundance: .; v_gene: TRBV2; len: 13; j_gene: TRBJ1-5; CDR3nt: TGTGCCAGCAAATTGGTCGGCGGTCAGCCCCAGCATTTT; CDR3aa: CASKLVGGQPQHF
d_gene: .; abundance: .; v_gene: TRBV5-1; len: 14; j_gene: TRBJ2-5; CDR3nt: TGCGCCAGCAGCGACACAGTACATCGAGAGACCCAGTACTTC; CDR3aa: CASSDTVHRETQYF
d_gene: TRBD2; abundance: .; v_gene: TRBV19; len: 18; j_gene: TRBJ2-1; CDR3nt: TGTGCCAGTAGTTCGACCGGACTAGCGGGGGGCCTAGTCAATGAGCAGTTCTTC; CDR3aa: CASSSTGLAGGLVNEQFF
d_gene: TRBD1; abundance: .; v_gene: TRBV7-9; len: 15; j_gene: TRBJ2-2; CDR3nt: TGTGCCAGCAGCCCCCGGGACAGGGACACCGGGGAGCTGTTTTTT; CDR3aa: CASSPRDRDTGELFF
d_gene: TRBD1; abundance: few; v_gene: TRBV30; len: 19; j_gene: TRBJ1-3; CDR3nt: TGTGCCTGGAGTGTAGCAGGGACAGAGATATTGATTTCTGGAAACACCATATATTTT; CDR3aa: CAWSVAGTEILISGNTIYF
d_gene: TRBD2; abundance: .; v_gene: TRBV18; len: 14; j_gene: TRBJ2-1; CDR3nt: TGTGCCAGCTCACTAGCGGGGGGGCAAAGTGAGCAGTTCTTC; CDR3aa: CASSLAGGQSEQFF
d_gene: TRBD1; abundance: .; v_gene: TRBV5-4; len: 16; j_gene: TRBJ2-2; CDR3nt: TGTGCCAGCAGTAACCCGGACAGGGAGGACACCGGGGAGCTGTTTTTT; CDR3aa: CASSNPDREDTGELFF
d_gene: .; abundance: .; v_gene: TRBV5-5; len: 14; j_gene: TRBJ2-7; CDR3nt: TGTGCCAGCAGCTTGTGGGGTTGGGGCTCCGAGCAGTACTTC; CDR3aa: CASSLWGWGSEQYF
d_gene: .; abundance: .; v_gene: TRBV4-2; len: 16; j_gene: TRBJ2-4; CDR3nt: TGTGCCAGCAGCCAAAGGACAAAACTAGCCAAAAACATTCAGTACTTC; CDR3aa: CASSQRTKLAKNIQYF
d_gene: .; abundance: .; v_gene: TRBV24-1; len: 13; j_gene: TRBJ2-5; CDR3nt: TGTGCCACCTCGTTCGGGATCGGGGAGACCCAGTACTTC; CDR3aa: CATSFGIGETQYF
d_gene: .; abundance: .; v_gene: TRBV18; len: 15; j_gene: TRBJ1-2; CDR3nt: TGTGCCAGCTCACCAGCGAGGCCTCGGTTATCAGGCTACACCTTC; CDR3aa: CASSPARPRLSGYTF
d_gene: TRBD2; abundance: .; v_gene: TRBV18; len: 18; j_gene: TRBJ2-3; CDR3nt: TGTGCCAGCTCACCCCTCCCCCCTAGCGGGGGAGGCACAGATACGCAGTATTTT; CDR3aa: CASSPLPPSGGGTDTQYF
d_gene: .; abundance: .; v_gene: TRBV6-6; len: 16; j_gene: TRBJ2-6; CDR3nt: TGTGCCAGCAGTTACTCCGTTAGCGCTGGGGCCAACGTCCTGACTTTC; CDR3aa: CASSYSVSAGANVLTF
d_gene: TRBD2; abundance: .; v_gene: TRBV7-2; len: 15; j_gene: TRBJ2-2; CDR3nt: TGTGCCAGCAGCCTTAGCGGGGGGATCACCGGGGAGCTGTTTTTT; CDR3aa: CASSLSGGITGELFF
d_gene: .; abundance: .; v_gene: TRBV3-1/TRBV3-2; len: 16; j_gene: TRBJ1-1; CDR3nt: TGTGCCAGCAGCCAAGAAAGGAGCTATACGAACACTGAAGCTTTCTTT; CDR3aa: CASSQERSYTNTEAFF
d_gene: .; abundance: .; v_gene: TRBV10-1; len: 16; j_gene: TRBJ2-1; CDR3nt: TGCGCCAGCAGTGAGTCGTATGCAGATTGTTACAATGAGCAGTTCTTC; CDR3aa: CASSESYADCYNEQFF
d_gene: TRBD1; abundance: .; v_gene: TRBV27; len: 12; j_gene: TRBJ2-7; CDR3nt: TGTGCCAGCAGGAACAGGGGGACCGAGCAGTACTTC; CDR3aa: CASRNRGTEQYF
d_gene: .; abundance: .; v_gene: TRBV10-3; len: 15; j_gene: TRBJ1-1; CDR3nt: TGTGCCATCAGTGAGGTCGGAGGGGTGAACACTGAAGCTTTCTTT; CDR3aa: CAISEVGGVNTEAFF
d_gene: .; abundance: .; v_gene: TRBV9; len: 17; j_gene: TRBJ2-2; CDR3nt: TGTGCCAGCAGCGTAGGCACAGGGAGGGATCGCACCGGGGAGCTGTTTTTT; CDR3aa: CASSVGTGRDRTGELFF
d_gene: .; abundance: few; v_gene: TRBV19; len: 15; j_gene: TRBJ1-5; CDR3nt: TGTGCCAGCTCAGATACAGGTTATAGCAATCAGCCCCAGCATTTT; CDR3aa: CASSDTGYSNQPQHF
d_gene: .; abundance: .; v_gene: TRBV6-6; len: 12; j_gene: TRBJ1-5; CDR3nt: TGTGCCAGCAGTTACCGAGATCAGCCCCAGCATTTT; CDR3aa: CASSYRDQPQHF